Shown below are 2 T cell receptor beta chains from a single sample sequenced in a study of blood T cell repertoires in COVID-19. Assay: immunoSEQ multiplex PCR; the TCRdb copy retains only in-frame clones and omits some. The sample comprises some 200,000 clones, about 81% of which are singletons, and around 9% rests with the top ten. What was sequenced was PBMCs or T cells enriched from blood (not recorded which). These receptors were obtained from a man aged 35-49 years who had recovered from COVID-19.

This clone came up a few times. The chain employs TRBV19 and TRBJ1-1; no clear D gene. V lost 5 bases and J 4 bases, leaving 11 bases between the germline ends. Germline-derived CDR1 and CDR2 are LNHDA and SQIVND (reference sequence). This CDR3 has 13 amino acids. CDR3: CASSLSVFTEAFF. In DNA, the CDR3 is TGTGCCAGTAGTCTCTCGGTGTTCACTGAAGCTTTCTTT. The full variable domain, completed using reference TRBV19 and TRBJ1-1, is DGGITQSPKYLFRKEGQNVTLSCEQNLNHDAMYWYRQDPGQGLRLIYYSQIVNDFQKGDIAEGYSVSREKKESFPLTVTSAQKNPTAFYLCASSLSVFTEAFFGQGTRLTVV.

The rearrangement links TRBV7-8 to TRBJ1-6, with no clear D. The V and J ends lost 2 bases and 9 bases respectively, with 20 bases between them. The CDR3 totals 17 residues. CDR1 SGHVS and CDR2 FQNEAQ come from the germline V gene. DNA for the CDR3: TGTGCCAGCAGCTTAATGGCTCTTGGGTCTAGCGGTTCACCCCTCCACTTT. The encoded protein is CASSLMALGSSGSPLHF.